These 30 T cell receptor beta chains originate from one sample sequenced in a study of T cells in Graves' hyperthyroidism and ophthalmopathy. Researchers amplified the TCR beta CDR3 regions from RNA transcripts. When the TCR CDR3 underwent first-round RT-PCR, the HTBI primer set was used. One entry per CDR3 protein results from TCRdb running MiXCR on the multiplex PCR reads. The repertoire includes 300,000 to 400,000 distinct CDR3 sequences, more than 14% of them detected once, and around a fifth sits in the top ten. The sequenced sample consisted of blood. These TCRs come from a woman in her 30s with Graves' ophthalmopathy.

This clonotype was recorded many times. V gene TRBV2 combines with J gene TRBJ1-2; the D is unclear. Trimming shortened V by 4 bases and J by 4 bases, and 13 bases separated the two germline ends. CDR1 and CDR2 from the germline V gene are SNHLY and FYNNEI. The CDR3 has 14 amino acids. CDR3 nucleotide sequence: TGTGCCAGCAGTGCCAGGCGTGAATCCTATGGCTACACCTTC. It encodes CASSARRESYGYTF.

This clonotype showed up many times. The chain has TRBV7-3 and TRBJ2-2; 8 nucleotides line up with TRBD1. CDR3 length: 15 residues. Germline V CDR1 and CDR2: SGHTA, FQGTGA. Losses at the gene ends were 4 bases for V and 4 bases for J; bases not matched to a gene: 5. CDR3 sequence reads: CASSSQGVGTGELFF. The CDR3 DNA sequence: TGTGCCAGCAGCTCACAGGGGGTCGGCACCGGGGAGCTGTTTTTT.

There are many counts of this clonotype. V usage is TRBV7-2 and J usage is TRBJ2-7; D not certain. V dropped 1 base and J dropped 0 bases, with 13 bases sitting between them. Germline V CDR1 and CDR2: SGHTA, FQGNSA. The length of the CDR3 is 16 residues. CDR3 amino acids: CASSLGTSSNSYEQYF. The DNA of the CDR3 is TGTGCCAGCAGCTTAGGGACGAGTTCCAACTCCTACGAGCAGTACTTC.

This clonotype was observed at least ten times. The chain employs TRBV12-3 or TRBV12-4 and TRBJ2-6, with 7 bases fitting TRBD1. V was pared by 4 bases and J by 1 base, with 7 bases of the junction left unmatched. The CDR3 spans 17 residues. Here the CDR3 reads CASSWDSPLSGANVLTF. For the CDR3, the DNA is TGTGCCAGCAGTTGGGACAGTCCGCTATCTGGGGCCAACGTCCTGACTTTC.

This clonotype showed up just a few times. This chain connects TRBV7-6 to TRBJ1-3; TRBD1 aligns across 7 bases. Germline V gene data show CDR1 as SGHVS and CDR2 as FNYEAQ. V lost 5 bases to trimming and J lost 1 base; unmatched junction nucleotides: 11. There are 17 residues in the CDR3. The CDR3: CASSPSTGRTSGNTIYF. The CDR3 DNA sequence: TGTGCCAGCAGCCCTTCGACAGGGCGGACGTCTGGAAACACCATATATTTT.

This clonotype was observed at least ten times. The chain recombines TRBV28 with TRBJ2-5, with 7 bases lining up with TRBD1. Germline assignment: CDR1 MDHEN and CDR2 SYDVKM. After removal of 6 bases from V and 4 bases from J, the junction contained 5 bases not matched to a gene. There are 13 residues in the CDR3. CDR3 protein: CASRSTGVETQYF. The CDR3 DNA sequence: TGTGCCAGCAGATCAACAGGGGTAGAGACCCAGTACTTC. Supplemented by reference TRBV28 and TRBJ2-5, the full variable domain reads DVKVTQSSRYLVKRTGEKVFLECVQDMDHENMFWYRQDPGLGLRLIYFSYDVKMKEKGDIPEGYSVSREKKERFSLILESASTNQTSMYLCASRSTGVETQYFGPGTRLLVL.

This clonotype was counted ten times or more. The chain carries TRBV12-3 or TRBV12-4 and TRBJ2-2, with 9 nucleotides matching TRBD2. V shed 5 bases and J 3 bases; nucleotides not matched to a gene: 10. This CDR3 region has 17 residues. As DNA, the CDR3 is TGTGCCAGCAGTACCGGTGGCGGGGGGGCCGACACCGGGGAGCTGTTTTTT. Translating gives CASSTGGGGADTGELFF.

This clonotype was observed many times. The chain links TRBV3-1 to TRBJ1-2; D not resolved. The CDR3 loop spans 14 amino acids. Germline CDR1 LGHDT, CDR2 YNNKEL (reference sequence). The V end lost 4 bases, the J end lost 1 base, and 10 bases lay between the germline ends. CDR3 in amino acids: CASSPMADNYGYTF. The CDR3 region has the DNA TGTGCCAGCAGCCCGATGGCAGATAACTATGGCTACACCTTC.

This clonotype was detected a few times. The chain employs TRBV6-1 and TRBJ2-7; a possible D gene is TRBD2 (6 bases). Germline assignment: CDR1 MNHNS and CDR2 SASEGT. The CDR3 loop spans 15 amino acids. The ends were cut back, 2 bases at V and 0 bases at J, with 11 bases in the middle. The CDR3 protein is CASSEPLAFSYEQYF. CDR3 DNA: TGTGCCAGCAGTGAACCCCTAGCGTTCTCCTACGAGCAGTACTTC.

The table lists this clonotype with many counts. The CDR3 is CASSLTGTGGDTQYF. CDR3 DNA sequence: TGTGCCAGCAGCCTAACCGGGACAGGAGGAGATACGCAGTATTTT. The chain is built from TRBV7-9 and TRBJ2-3, with 8 positions matching TRBD1. This CDR3 is 15 amino acids long. CDR1 SEHNR and CDR2 FQNEAQ come from the germline V gene (reference sequence). J gave up 5 bases and V 5 bases, and 9 bases lay outside the gene matches.

This clonotype was detected ten times or more. CDR3 loop: CASSTGPIDTQYF. The CDR3 coding sequence is TGTGCCAGCAGCACAGGGCCGATAGATACGCAGTATTTT. The rearrangement joins TRBV2 to TRBJ2-3; D may be TRBD1 (6 bases). V was clipped by 6 bases and J by 5 bases, with 12 bases between them. CDR1 is SNHLY and CDR2 is FYNNEI in the germline V gene. This CDR3 contains 13 residues.

The sample holds many counts of this clonotype. V is TRBV15 and J is TRBJ2-7, with 10 bases lining up with TRBD1. Looked up from germline, CDR1 is LNHNV and CDR2 is YYDKDF (reference sequence). CDR3 length: 14 residues. Trimming at V came to 3 bases and at J to 3 bases, leaving 2 bases not matched to a gene. CDR3 region: CATSSRDRGYEQYF. The CDR3 nucleotides are TGTGCCACCAGCAGCCGGGACAGGGGCTACGAGCAGTACTTC.

This clonotype has a handful of counts. V gene TRBV5-6 combines with J gene TRBJ1-5; a weak D match, TRBD1 (6 bases). Trimming removed 2 bases from V and 4 bases from J, with 13 bases in between. The CDR3 consists of 15 residues. Germline CDR1 reads SGHDT; CDR2 reads YYEEEE. CDR3 DNA sequence: TGTGCCAGCAGCTTAGGCCCCCAGGGGAATCAGCCCCAGCATTTT. As protein: CASSLGPQGNQPQHF.

This clonotype was counted ten times or more. The chain links TRBV10-3 to TRBJ1-2, with 10 positions matching TRBD1. Per the germline V gene, CDR1 is ENHRY and CDR2 is SYGVKD. This CDR3 spans 17 amino acids. J was trimmed by 2 bases and V by 4 bases; bases with no gene match: 10. CDR3 coding DNA: TGTGCCATCAGTGGCCGGGACAGGGGTGGATTGAACTATGGCTACACCTTC. Encoded protein: CAISGRDRGGLNYGYTF.

This clonotype was counted many times. The chain joins TRBV29-1 to TRBJ1-2; the D gene is possibly TRBD1 (5 bases). The germline V gene encodes CDR1 SQVTM and CDR2 ANQGSEA. CDR3 size: 12 residues. V was shortened by 6 bases and J by 3 bases, with 11 bases between the two germline ends. The CDR3 loop reads CSVTRVDYGYTF. CDR3 DNA: TGCAGCGTAACCAGGGTGGACTATGGCTACACCTTC.

Ten or more counts support this clonotype. The chain links TRBV3-1 to TRBJ2-7, with a tentative D call TRBD2 (6 bases). Trimming removed 3 bases from V and 2 bases from J, with 17 bases in between. The CDR3 is 16 residues long. CDR1 is LGHDT and CDR2 is YNNKEL in the germline V gene (reference sequence). The CDR3 coding sequence is TGTGCCAGCAGCCACCAGGTCACCTGGGGGGCCTACGAGCAGTACTTC. It specifies CASSHQVTWGAYEQYF.

This clonotype came up a few times. This chain uses TRBV9 with TRBJ1-6; 12 nucleotides agree with TRBD1. Germline trimming cut 4 bases from V and 7 bases from J; bases unmatched to any gene: 6. The CDR3 is 16 amino acids. The germline gives CDR1 SGDLS, CDR2 YYNGEE. The CDR3 loop reads CASSTGQGAGNSPLHF. The CDR3 DNA sequence: TGTGCCAGCAGCACGGGACAGGGGGCTGGCAATTCACCCCTCCACTTT.

This clonotype has at least ten counts. The V and J genes are TRBV15 and TRBJ2-7; perhaps TRBD2 as D (6 bases). V dropped 4 bases and J dropped 0 bases, with 16 bases sitting between them. This CDR3 is built from 16 residues. Germline V lookup: CDR1 LNHNV, CDR2 YYDKDF (reference sequence). CDR3 residues: CATSIEGTGDSYEQYF. The CDR3 DNA is TGTGCCACCAGCATAGAGGGGACGGGGGACTCCTACGAGCAGTACTTC.

The gene calls are TRBV16 and TRBJ1-5; D uncertain. The CDR3 extends over 17 amino acids. Germline lookup yields CDR1 KGHSY and CDR2 FQNENV. The germline V and J ends were trimmed by 0 bases and 0 bases, with 12 bases remaining between them. The CDR3 sequence is CASSQSSVWGSNQPQHF. The CDR3 DNA reads TGTGCCAGCAGCCAATCGTCCGTGTGGGGTAGCAATCAGCCCCAGCATTTT.

The chain links TRBV28 to TRBJ2-7; D tentatively fits TRBD1 or TRBD2 (5 bases each). V was trimmed by 5 bases and J by 6 bases, leaving 11 bases between them. This CDR3 contains 12 residues. Germline V gene lookup returns CDR1 MDHEN and CDR2 SYDVKM. CDR3 sequence reads: CASSAGTREQYF. As DNA, the CDR3 is TGTGCCAGCAGTGCCGGGACCCGCGAGCAGTACTTC.

This clonotype was seen a handful of times. This chain connects TRBV24-1 to TRBJ2-3; 7 bases are a match to TRBD2. The CDR3 has 18 amino acids. V was pared by 3 bases and J by 0 bases, with 11 bases of the junction left unmatched. Germline V CDR1 and CDR2: KGHDR, SFDVKD. The DNA of the CDR3 is TGTGCCACCAGTGATCCGCCTGGGACTACCGTTAGCACAGATACGCAGTATTTT. The encoded protein is CATSDPPGTTVSTDTQYF.

In this sample, this clonotype turned up many times. The chain employs TRBV7-9 and TRBJ2-1, with D possibly being TRBD1 (6 bases). Trimming took off 5 bases at V and 3 bases at J, with 14 bases between the two ends. Germline V gene sequence: CDR1 SEHNR, CDR2 FQNEAQ (reference sequence). The CDR3 has 15 residues. This chain's CDR3 is CASSGGGQIYNEQFF. The CDR3 DNA sequence: TGTGCCAGCAGCGGAGGAGGACAGATCTACAATGAGCAGTTCTTC.

This clonotype occurred many times. The CDR3 DNA follows: TGTGCCAGCAGCTTAGCGGCAGTTCATAATGAGCAGTTCTTC. Protein product: CASSLAAVHNEQFF. The chain links TRBV7-2 to TRBJ2-1; D is ambiguous. Germline loops: CDR1 SGHTA, CDR2 FQGNSA. There are 14 residues in the CDR3. Trimming removed 0 bases at V and 7 bases at J, with 10 bases between.

Note on this clonotype: This sequence may be a read error, since a much larger clone differs from it by one base. The chain joins TRBV2 to TRBJ2-1, with a weak D call TRBD1 (5 bases). In germline, CDR1 is SNHLY, CDR2 FYNNEI. The CDR3 is made up of 14 amino acids. Trimming removed 10 bases at V and 7 bases at J, with 20 bases between. The CDR3 DNA sequence: TGTGCCACAAGGCGGCTCAGGGAAAGGAATGAGCAGTTCTTC. Translating it yields CATRRLRERNEQFF.

This clonotype was recorded many times. J is TRBJ1-3 and V is TRBV7-2; TRBD1 might be the D (5 bases). This CDR3 has 14 residues. The V and J ends lost 4 bases and 6 bases respectively, with 13 bases between them. Looked up from germline, CDR1 is SGHTA and CDR2 is FQGNSA. The chain's CDR3 is CASSYIDRLNTIYF. The CDR3, as DNA: TGTGCCAGCAGCTATATCGACAGATTAAACACCATATATTTT.

With respect to this clonotype: With a much larger clone just one base away, this may be a read error. The chain is built from TRBV2 and TRBJ1-2; D may be TRBD1 (5 bases). CDR1 is SNHLY and CDR2 is FYNNEI in the germline V gene. This CDR3 has 14 amino acids. The CDR3 reads CASSGRTLNYSYTF. In DNA, the CDR3 is TGTGCCAGCAGTGGGAGGACACTAAACTATAGCTACACCTTC.

This clonotype was counted many times. This chain connects TRBV11-2 to TRBJ2-3; D possibly corresponds to TRBD1 (5 bases). The CDR3 contains 15 residues. Trimming left V 4 bases short and J 1 base short, with 12 bases between. Germline V gene data show CDR1 as SGHAT and CDR2 as FQNNGV. The CDR3 spells CASSSRVLGTDTQYF. The CDR3 nucleotides are TGTGCCAGCAGCTCCAGGGTGCTCGGCACAGATACGCAGTATTTT.

This chain uses TRBV7-3 with TRBJ2-1; 8 bases align to TRBD2. The V gene's germline CDR1 is SGHTA and CDR2 FQGTGA. The ends lost 2 bases at V and 3 bases at J; junction bases unmatched: 9. CDR3 size: 17 residues. The CDR3 loop is CASSLRGGDYGYNEQFF. Written as DNA, the CDR3 is TGTGCCAGCAGCTTACGGGGGGGGGACTACGGCTACAATGAGCAGTTCTTC.

A word on this clonotype: An end of the junction does not agree with germline; a read error may underlie this. V gene TRBV6-5 combines with J gene TRBJ2-3, with a tentative D call TRBD1 (5 bases). CDR3 size: 13 residues. Germline CDR1 reads MNHEY; CDR2 reads SVGAGI. As DNA, the CDR3 is TGTGCCAGCAGTTACTTATCGACAGATGCGCAGTATTTT. Protein: CASSYLSTDAQYF.

The chain couples TRBV9 to TRBJ2-2, with TRBD2 matching 10 bases. Germline V CDR1 and CDR2: SGDLS, YYNGEE. Unmatched junction bases numbered 13, after V lost 4 bases and J lost 4 bases. The CDR3 has 18 residues. The CDR3 sequence: CASSLFALAGASTGELFF. CDR3 DNA: TGTGCCAGCAGCCTCTTCGCGCTAGCGGGGGCAAGCACCGGGGAGCTGTTTTTT.